This T cell receptor (beta chain) was found in a study of CD4 T cell repertoires and nickel (dated by TCRdb to about 2020). The receptor library was made with RT-PCR. The run used an Illumina MiSeq. TCRdb itself trimmed the public reads at Q25 with fastp, ran MiXCR and retained productive beta chains. Each CDR3 protein appears once, grouped with its most common genes and DNA. This sample holds 150 or so distinct CDR3 sequences; about half were observed only once. The leading ten clones occupy 15% to 20% of the sample. In regard to this clonotype: Its antigen target is currently unknown. Base qualities are missing; no much larger clone stands one base away.

Taken from the germline V gene, the CDR1 and CDR2 loops are SGDLS and YYNGEE. Spanning cysteine to phenylalanine, the CDR3 consists of 14 amino acids. CDR3 DNA only is kept here, 42 bases in frame from base 1. The germline V and J ends show losses of 4 bases and 6 bases respectively, and no gene match explains 6 bases of the junction. The sequence was collected from a human donor in a nickel allergy study, with or without nickel allergy (not recorded which). It is not recorded whether this sample comes from one donor or several. The chain uses TRBV9 and TRBJ2-2, with 7 junctional bases fitting TRBD1. Sample: CD4+ T cells from blood, not recorded whether cultured. The DNA sequence is as follows: TGTGCCAGCAGCACTACAGGGGATTCCGGGGAGCTGTTTTTT. This is translated as CASSTTGDSGELFF.